These 22 T cell receptor beta chains were all obtained from the same sample, sequenced in a study of OX40 agonist ivuxolimab in advanced cancers. The method was immunoSEQ multiplex PCR; TCRdb's version includes in-frame clones alone and lacks a portion of them. The data contain some 65,000 clones, roughly nine tenths of them seen just once; the ten biggest clones take up about 12%. The sequences come from CD4+ or CD8+ T cells sorted from blood, collected in a trial of the OX40 agonist ivuxolimab. The receptors originated from an adult with an advanced solid tumor such as melanoma, head and neck, liver or kidney cancer.

The CDR3 reads CASTEVSETQYF. The CDR3 nucleotides read TGTGCCAGCACCGAGGTCTCGGAGACCCAGTACTTC. The V call is TRBV2, the J call TRBJ2-5; D unclear. The germline CDR1 and CDR2 sequences are SNHLY and FYNNEI. V was clipped by 7 bases and J by 5 bases, with 11 bases between them. The CDR3 length is 12 residues.

The chain combines TRBV5-6 with TRBJ1-2; 7 bases match TRBD1. CDR1 and CDR2 (germline): SGHDT, YYEEEE. V lost 3 bases, J lost 7 bases, and 6 bases stayed unmatched. The CDR3 runs to 13 residues. DNA of the CDR3: TGTGCCAGCAGCTCCGACAGGGTGGGTGGCTACACCTTC. Translating it yields CASSSDRVGGYTF.

In the case of this clone: Different DNA sequences within this sample yield the same CDR3. The chain couples TRBV27 to TRBJ1-2, with D tentatively TRBD1 (6 bases). V dropped 2 bases and J dropped 4 bases, with 8 bases sitting between them. The germline V gene has CDR1 MNHEY and CDR2 SMNVEV (reference sequence). This CDR3 spans 13 amino acids. As DNA, the CDR3 is TGTGCCAGCAGTTTAGGGGGGGCCTATGGCTACACCTTC. It codes for CASSLGGAYGYTF.

This chain joins TRBV7-9 and TRBJ2-7, with D possibly matching TRBD2 (6 bases). Trimming removed 5 bases at V and 4 bases at J, with 9 bases between. This CDR3 is 12 amino acids long. CDR1 is SEHNR and CDR2 is FQNEAQ in the germline V gene (reference sequence). The CDR3 is CASSNSGYEQYF. The CDR3 bases are TGTGCCAGCAGCAATAGCGGTTACGAGCAGTACTTC.

The CDR3 DNA reads TGTGCCAGCAGCGTAGGGGGCTGGGACAGCTCCTACGAGCAGTACTTC. Translated, it gives CASSVGGWDSSYEQYF. The V call is TRBV9, the J call TRBJ2-7, with 7 bases aligning to TRBD1. Germline CDR1 reads SGDLS; CDR2 reads YYNGEE. This CDR3 has 16 amino acids. Trimming took 0 bases from V and 0 from J; bases not matched to a gene: 6.

The chain joins TRBV27 to TRBJ2-7, with D possibly TRBD1 on 6 matching bases. CDR1 and CDR2 from the germline V gene are MNHEY and SMNVEV (reference sequence). V lost 7 bases, J lost 3 bases, and 13 bases lay in between. CDR3 length: 13 residues. The CDR3 DNA is TGTGCCAGCAAACCGGGACATCACTACGAGCAGTACTTC. It encodes CASKPGHHYEQYF.

The chain combines TRBV27 with TRBJ2-7; 7 nucleotides align to TRBD1. The trim removed 5 bases at V and 6 bases at J, leaving 7 bases unmatched. The CDR3 sequence is 13 residues long. CDR1 is MNHEY, CDR2 SMNVEV, per germline (reference sequence). CDR3 residues: CASSIQQGIEQYF. CDR3 nucleotides: TGTGCCAGCAGTATACAACAGGGGATCGAGCAGTACTTC.

V and J are TRBV27 and TRBJ2-1; 9 bases fit TRBD2. The germline V gene encodes CDR1 MNHEY and CDR2 SMNVEV (reference sequence). The CDR3 has 14 amino acids. The V and J ends lost 5 bases and 3 bases, in that order; junction bases with no gene match: 2. CDR3 in amino acids: CASSGSGSYNEQFF. The CDR3 DNA sequence: TGTGCCAGCAGTGGTAGCGGGAGCTACAATGAGCAGTTCTTC.

The gene calls are TRBV27 and TRBJ2-3, with D possibly TRBD2 on 6 matching bases. The V and J ends lost 7 bases and 0 bases respectively, with 11 bases between them. Germline CDR1 and CDR2: MNHEY and SMNVEV (reference sequence). CDR3 length: 14 residues. The CDR3 coding sequence is TGTGCCAGCAACCTAGCGACTAGCACAGATACGCAGTATTTT. It is translated as CASNLATSTDTQYF.

This clone was observed once. The chain is built from TRBV5-1 and TRBJ2-2, with 8 bases aligning to TRBD1. The trim removed 2 bases at V and 4 bases at J, leaving 25 bases unmatched. Germline CDR1 reads SGHRS; CDR2 reads YFSETQ. The CDR3 contains 22 residues. The CDR3 DNA is TGCGCCAGCAGCTTTCCCGTTTCCCCAGGGGGCGCTTTCGACGAATTCACCGGGGAGCTGTTTTTT. Its translation: CASSFPVSPGGAFDEFTGELFF.

J is TRBJ2-1 and V is TRBV16; D gene unclear. Trimming stripped 0 bases from V and 4 bases from J, with 7 bases between. The CDR3 is 14 amino acids. Per germline, CDR1 KGHSY and CDR2 FQNENV. CDR3 DNA sequence: TGTGCCAGCAGCCAATCCGAGCCATACAATGAGCAGTTCTTC. Translation gives CASSQSEPYNEQFF.

This clone is a singleton in its sample. Written as DNA, the CDR3 is TGTGCCAGCAGTTCCCTTCTCACAACAGGGGCCGACACTGAAGCTTTCTTT. Translation: CASSSLLTTGADTEAFF. The J gene is TRBJ1-1, the V gene TRBV27, with TRBD1 matching 7 bases. Trimming took 4 bases from V and 3 from J; bases not matched to a gene: 14. Germline V gene lookup returns CDR1 MNHEY and CDR2 SMNVEV (reference sequence). The CDR3 spans 17 residues.

V usage is TRBV27 and J usage is TRBJ2-1, with 7 bases matching TRBD1. The germline V gene has CDR1 MNHEY and CDR2 SMNVEV (reference sequence). The CDR3 extends over 14 amino acids. V was clipped by 5 bases and J by 10 bases; unmatched bases: 11. The CDR3, as DNA: TGTGCCAGCAGTCCGGGGACAGCACTTAGGGAGCAGTTCTTC. Protein sequence: CASSPGTALREQFF.

J is TRBJ1-5 and V is TRBV19, with D uncertain. This CDR3 spans 15 amino acids. CDR1 is LNHDA, CDR2 SQIVND, per germline (reference sequence). V was pared by 5 bases and J by 0 bases, with 11 bases between. The CDR3 loop is CASSWTANSNQPQHF. In DNA form, the CDR3 reads TGTGCCAGTAGTTGGACGGCTAATAGCAATCAGCCCCAGCATTTT.

This clone came up a few times. The chain carries TRBV7-7 and TRBJ2-1; D not resolved. Looked up from germline, CDR1 is SSHAT and CDR2 is FNYEAQ (reference sequence). With 1 base removed from V and 9 bases from J, the gap between germline ends came to 10 bases. The length of the CDR3 is 13 residues. CDR3 protein: CASSLGVVAEQFF. The DNA of the CDR3 is TGTGCCAGCAGCTTAGGGGTCGTGGCTGAGCAGTTCTTC.

The gene calls are TRBV7-9 and TRBJ2-5; 9 nucleotides match TRBD2. Germline assignment: CDR1 SEHNR and CDR2 FQNEAQ (reference sequence). J gave up 3 bases and V 8 bases, and 7 bases lay outside the gene matches. CDR3 length: 14 amino acids. Here the CDR3 DNA reads TGTGCCAGCGAACGGACTAGCGCTGAAGAGACCCAGTACTTC. It specifies CASERTSAEETQYF.

The chain employs TRBV10-3 and TRBJ2-7, with D possibly TRBD1 on 6 matching bases. The V end lost 8 bases, the J end lost 3 bases, and 14 bases lay between the germline ends. The germline gives CDR1 ENHRY, CDR2 SYGVKD. CDR3 length: 13 residues. Written as DNA, the CDR3 is TGTGCCATCGGCGAGGACAGATACTACGAGCAGTACTTC. Translated, it gives CAIGEDRYYEQYF.

V gene TRBV6-1 combines with J gene TRBJ2-2; D not resolved. Trimming took 10 bases from V and 7 from J, leaving 13 bases between them. The CDR3 runs 12 residues. CDR1 is MNHNS, CDR2 SASEGT, per germline. The chain's CDR3 is CATIGMNGELFF. CDR3 in DNA: TGTGCCACCATAGGGATGAACGGGGAGCTGTTTTTT.

The chain is built from TRBV7-2 and TRBJ2-2; TRBD2 matches at 9 bases. This CDR3 comprises 17 residues. Germline CDR1 and CDR2: SGHTA and FQGNSA. The V and J ends lost 1 base and 2 bases, in that order; junction bases with no gene match: 5. The CDR3 loop is CASSLGAGGLNTGELFF. The CDR3 nucleotides are TGTGCCAGCAGCTTAGGAGCGGGGGGACTCAACACCGGGGAGCTGTTTTTT.

J is TRBJ2-1 and V is TRBV7-3; TRBD1 might be the D (6 bases). The CDR3 totals 16 residues. Between the trimmed V and J ends, which lost 0 bases and 9 bases, there was a span of 18 bases. The germline V gene has CDR1 SGHTA and CDR2 FQGTGA. The CDR3 spells CASSLTLGRGLGEQFF. The CDR3 DNA follows: TGTGCCAGCAGCTTAACGCTCGGCAGGGGATTGGGTGAGCAGTTCTTC.

CDR3 sequence: CAWSPGGTETQYF. CDR3 nucleotide sequence: TGTGCCTGGAGCCCCGGGGGTACCGAGACCCAGTACTTC. The chain has TRBV30 and TRBJ2-5; tentatively, D is TRBD2 (6 bases). Germline values: CDR1 GTSNPN, CDR2 SVGIG (reference sequence). V was shortened by 3 bases and J by 5 bases, with 13 bases between the two germline ends. This CDR3 is built from 13 residues.

This clone showed up just a few times. J is TRBJ1-1 and V is TRBV2; TRBD1 aligns across 7 bases. Germline V CDR1 and CDR2: SNHLY, FYNNEI. This CDR3 is 12 amino acids long. V gave up 10 bases and J gave up 3 bases; unmatched junction bases: 5. CDR3 amino acids: CATLTGYTEAFF. The DNA for the CDR3 is TGTGCCACGCTGACAGGGTACACTGAAGCTTTCTTT.